One sample yielded the 32 T cell receptor beta chains listed below, sequenced in a study of glioma-infiltrating T cells after dendritic cell vaccination. Time point defined: after dendritic cell vaccination, including at tumor progression/relapse. The protocol was immunoSEQ multiplex PCR, while the TCRdb copy is restricted to in-frame clones and leaves out a portion. The data show around 83,000 clones, around 84% seen once. The source was blood, collected after dendritic cell vaccination. The origin of the receptors is a human donor with glioblastoma.

The chain is built from TRBV30 and TRBJ1-5; TRBD1 is a possible D gene (5 bases). The ends were cut back, 4 bases at V and 6 bases at J, with 16 bases in the middle. The CDR3 consists of 14 residues. CDR1 and CDR2 from the germline V gene are GTSNPN and SVGIG (reference sequence). The CDR3 protein is CAWNEAGLAQPQHF. The CDR3 DNA sequence: TGTGCCTGGAACGAGGCAGGGCTGGCTCAGCCCCAGCATTTT. The full variable domain, in which reference TRBV30 and TRBJ1-5 provide the parts outside the CDR3, is SQTIHQWPATLVQPVGSPLSLECTVEGTSNPNLYWYRQAAGRGLQLLFYSVGIGQISSEVPQNLSASRPQDRQFILSSKKLLLSDSGFYLCAWNEAGLAQPQHFGDGTRLSIL.

The chain has TRBV7-3 and TRBJ2-1, with D unclear. The CDR3 covers 13 residues. Deletions cut 2 bases from V and 5 bases from J, with 7 bases between. CDR1 and CDR2 (germline): SGHTA, FQGTGA. DNA for the CDR3: TGTGCCAGCAGCTTAGCTCCTAACAATGAGCAGTTCTTC. Its protein product is CASSLAPNNEQFF.

V is TRBV27 and J is TRBJ2-3; 9 bases are a match to TRBD2. CDR3 length: 17 amino acids. V was pared by 6 bases and J by 8 bases, with 18 bases of the junction left unmatched. The germline V gene has CDR1 MNHEY and CDR2 SMNVEV (reference sequence). The CDR3 here is CASSLQTGTSPRVTQYF. In nucleotides, the CDR3 is TGTGCCAGCAGCTTACAAACTGGGACTAGCCCAAGAGTTACGCAGTATTTT.

The J gene is TRBJ2-3, the V gene TRBV4-1, with TRBD1 identical over 9 bases. J was trimmed by 2 bases and V by 5 bases; bases with no gene match: 11. Looked up from germline, CDR1 is MGHRA and CDR2 is YSYEKL. The CDR3 runs to 17 residues. In DNA form, the CDR3 reads TGCGCCAGCAGCAACCACCGGACAGGGGCAATCACAGATACGCAGTATTTT. Protein: CASSNHRTGAITDTQYF.

With respect to this clone: The junction does not match germline at one end; this may be a read error. The chain employs TRBV6-5 and TRBJ1-1; 7 bases fit TRBD1. The CDR3 contains 15 residues. The V gene's germline CDR1 is MNHEY and CDR2 SVGAGI. The CDR3 loop reads CASSYQGQRNAEAFF. In DNA form, the CDR3 reads TGTGCCAGCAGTTACCAGGGACAGAGGAACGCTGAAGCTTTCTTT.

The V call is TRBV5-1, the J call TRBJ2-1; no clear D. Germline V gene data show CDR1 as SGHRS and CDR2 as YFSETQ. The V end was cut by 0 bases, the J end by 0 bases, with 7 bases between. There are 15 residues in the CDR3. CDR3 DNA: TGCGCCAGCAGCTTGGACGGTCCCTCCTACAATGAGCAGTTCTTC. It specifies CASSLDGPSYNEQFF.

V usage is TRBV28 and J usage is TRBJ2-5; TRBD2 might be the D (5 bases). CDR1 and CDR2 from the germline V gene are MDHEN and SYDVKM. V was pared by 1 base and J by 5 bases, with 11 bases between. This CDR3 spans 14 amino acids. The CDR3 is CASSLSRAEETQYF. The CDR3 DNA reads TGTGCCAGCAGTTTATCCAGAGCGGAGGAGACCCAGTACTTC.

The chain combines TRBV7-9 with TRBJ2-2, with 7 bases lining up with TRBD2. Trimming cost V 5 bases and J 1 base; bases outside gene matches: 10. The CDR3 is 17 amino acids. The germline V gene has CDR1 SEHNR and CDR2 FQNEAQ (reference sequence). The CDR3 region has the DNA TGTGCCAGCAGCCCTTGGGGGGTAGCGGGGAACACCGGGGAGCTGTTTTTT. Residues: CASSPWGVAGNTGELFF. The variable domain in full, completed from reference TRBV7-9 and TRBJ2-2, reads DTGVSQNPRHKITKRGQNVTFRCDPISEHNRLYWYRQTLGQGPEFLTYFQNEAQLEKSRLLSDRFSAERPKGSFSTLEIQRTEQGDSAMYLCASSPWGVAGNTGELFFGEGSRLTVL.

This clone occurred once. The rearrangement joins TRBV28 to TRBJ2-1; 8 bases are shared with TRBD2. CDR1 is MDHEN, CDR2 SYDVKM, per germline. This CDR3 region has 14 residues. Unmatched junction bases numbered 3, after V lost 3 bases and J lost 5 bases. CDR3 in amino acids: CASSLRGAHNEQFF. The CDR3 region has the DNA TGTGCCAGCAGTTTGCGGGGGGCCCACAATGAGCAGTTCTTC.

The chain carries TRBV9 and TRBJ1-4; 10 bases are shared with TRBD1. Per germline, CDR1 SGDLS and CDR2 YYNGEE. The V and J ends lost 3 bases and 7 bases, in that order; junction bases with no gene match: 9. The CDR3 loop spans 16 amino acids. The DNA for the CDR3 is TGTGCCAGCAGCGACCCAGGGGGACAGGGGAGTGAAAAACTGTTTTTT. Residues: CASSDPGGQGSEKLFF.

The V and J genes are TRBV11-2 and TRBJ2-1; 9 positions agree with TRBD1. CDR3 length: 17 residues. The germline V gene encodes CDR1 SGHAT and CDR2 FQNNGV. The V segment lost 6 bases and the J segment 3 bases; nucleotides outside the gene matches: 12. The CDR3, as DNA: TGTGCCAGCAGATCGACCGGGACAGGGCTTGTCTACAATGAGCAGTTCTTC. This sequence encodes CASRSTGTGLVYNEQFF.

The chain carries TRBV19 and TRBJ2-7; possibly TRBD2 for D (5 bases). Germline lookup yields CDR1 LNHDA and CDR2 SQIVND (reference sequence). Deletions cut 5 bases from V and 2 bases from J, with 16 bases between. This CDR3 contains 15 residues. The CDR3 reads CASSRLIGEAYEQYF. The CDR3 DNA is TGTGCCAGTAGTCGCTTAATCGGGGAAGCCTACGAGCAGTACTTC.

The chain carries TRBV4-3 and TRBJ2-5, with 8 bases aligning to TRBD1. The germline V gene encodes CDR1 LGHNA and CDR2 YSLEER. With V trimmed by 2 bases and J by 5 bases, 7 bases remained unmatched. CDR3 size: 15 residues. CDR3 sequence (DNA): TGCGCCAGCAGCCAAACAGGACAGGGACGGGAGACCCAGTACTTC. It is translated as CASSQTGQGRETQYF.

The chain uses TRBV7-6 and TRBJ2-7; TRBD2 matches 11 bases. Unmatched junction bases numbered 3, after V lost 5 bases and J lost 0 bases. Germline CDR1 and CDR2: SGHVS and FNYEAQ. The CDR3 extends over 15 amino acids. CDR3 in amino acids: CASSGGLAGSYEQYF. Written as DNA, the CDR3 is TGTGCCAGCAGCGGCGGACTAGCGGGCTCCTACGAGCAGTACTTC.

V gene TRBV28 combines with J gene TRBJ1-2, with unresolved D. CDR3 size: 15 residues. Trimming stripped 7 bases from V and 5 bases from J, with 20 bases between. CDR1 MDHEN and CDR2 SYDVKM come from the germline V gene. CDR3 protein: CASTNPPGYLYGYTF. For the CDR3, the DNA is TGTGCCAGCACCAACCCCCCGGGTTACCTATATGGCTACACCTTC.

The chain has TRBV5-8 and TRBJ2-5; 8 positions match TRBD1. The end of the DNA fits TRBJ2-7 better, so the J call may be wrong. CDR1 and CDR2 (germline): SGHTS, YDEGEE. This CDR3 has 15 amino acids. CDR3 coding DNA: TGTGCCAGCAGCCGGACAGGGTATGGAGCCTACGAGCAGTACTTC. This translates into CASSRTGYGAYEQYF.

The J gene is TRBJ2-1, the V gene TRBV7-2, with TRBD2 matching 15 bases. The CDR3 runs to 19 residues. The V and J ends lost 4 bases and 0 bases, in that order; junction bases with no gene match: 7. CDR1 is SGHTA and CDR2 is FQGNSA in the germline V gene. The CDR3: CASSSGLAGGLSSYNEQFF. CDR3 nucleotide sequence: TGTGCCAGCAGCTCGGGACTAGCGGGAGGCCTGAGCTCCTACAATGAGCAGTTCTTC.

The V call is TRBV23-1, the J call TRBJ2-7; 9 nucleotides match TRBD2. TRBV23-1 is known as an ORF, though its function is uncertain. The CDR3 has 14 amino acids. Germline trimming cut 7 bases from V and 2 bases from J; bases unmatched to any gene: 6. CDR3 amino acids: CASNGAGGPYEQYF. CDR3 DNA sequence: TGCGCCAGCAACGGGGCGGGAGGGCCCTACGAGCAGTACTTC.

The chain carries TRBV4-1 and TRBJ2-6; 8 bases are shared with TRBD1. CDR3 length: 17 amino acids. V shed 4 bases, J shed 0 bases, and the junction held 5 bases outside the gene matches. Germline V gene sequence: CDR1 MGHRA, CDR2 YSYEKL. The CDR3 here is CASSLWDRTSGANVLTF. The CDR3 DNA is TGCGCCAGCAGCCTATGGGACAGGACCTCTGGGGCCAACGTCCTGACTTTC.

In its sample, this clone was seen once. The gene calls are TRBV2 and TRBJ1-4; D ambiguous. The V gene lost 4 bases and the J gene lost 7 bases, with 13 bases spanning the gap. Per germline, CDR1 SNHLY and CDR2 FYNNEI. This CDR3 is built from 14 residues. CDR3 nucleotides: TGTGCCAGCAGTGCTCAGACGGGATCTGAAAAACTGTTTTTT. It specifies CASSAQTGSEKLFF.

The CDR3 is CASSLVRTGDLSATYEQYF. The CDR3 DNA follows: TGTGCCAGCAGCTTAGTCCGGACAGGGGATTTATCAGCGACCTACGAGCAGTACTTC. J is TRBJ2-7 and V is TRBV7-2; 9 bases are a match to TRBD1. This CDR3 is 19 amino acids long. Germline V gene sequence: CDR1 SGHTA, CDR2 FQGNSA. V dropped 1 base and J dropped 2; count of bases not matched to a gene: 15.

The gene calls are TRBV5-6 and TRBJ2-5; TRBD1 might be the D (5 bases). The CDR3 loop spans 15 amino acids. Germline V CDR1 and CDR2: SGHDT, YYEEEE. V was trimmed by 10 bases and J by 1 base, leaving 20 bases between them. The CDR3 sequence: CAGIKLGQGQETQYF. In nucleotides, the CDR3 is TGTGCCGGCATCAAACTTGGGCAGGGCCAAGAGACCCAGTACTTC.

The CDR3 DNA is TGTGCCAGTAGTCCTCCCCCGACAGGGTCGAACACCGGGGAGCTGTTTTTT. Amino acids: CASSPPPTGSNTGELFF. The chain employs TRBV19 and TRBJ2-2; 7 positions agree with TRBD1. V shed 5 bases, J shed 0 bases, and the junction held 9 bases outside the gene matches. CDR3 size: 17 residues. Germline V CDR1 and CDR2: LNHDA, SQIVND (reference sequence).

This chain joins TRBV28 and TRBJ1-1; 7 nucleotides agree with TRBD1. The CDR3 consists of 15 residues. The germline CDR1 and CDR2 sequences are MDHEN and SYDVKM. V lost 5 bases, J lost 4 bases, and 10 bases stayed unmatched. CDR3 nucleotides: TGTGCCAGCAGTCCACGACAGGGTTTTGGCACTGAAGCTTTCTTT. Translated, it gives CASSPRQGFGTEAFF. Full variable domain (missing parts from reference TRBV28 and TRBJ1-1): DVKVTQSSRYLVKRTGEKVFLECVQDMDHENMFWYRQDPGLGLRLIYFSYDVKMKEKGDIPEGYSVSREKKERFSLILESASTNQTSMYLCASSPRQGFGTEAFFGQGTRLTVV.

A few counts support this clone. The V call is TRBV21-1, the J call TRBJ2-5; TRBD2 is the table's D call, not checked against the DNA. TRBV21-1 is designated a pseudogene. CDR3 size: 11 residues. Here the CDR3 reads CASSKGGTQYF. CDR3 DNA sequence: TGTGCCAGCAGCAAAGGCGGGACCCAGTACTTC.

The rearrangement uses TRBV9 and TRBJ2-1; 14 bases map to TRBD2. The V gene's germline CDR1 is SGDLS and CDR2 YYNGEE. Unmatched junction bases numbered 5, after V lost 0 bases and J lost 6 bases. The CDR3 runs to 17 residues. CDR3 nucleotide sequence: TGTGCCAGCAGCGTAGCGACTAGCGGGAGGGGTTCCAATGAGCAGTTCTTC. It codes for CASSVATSGRGSNEQFF.

The J gene is TRBJ1-6, the V gene TRBV27; a weak D match, TRBD1 (5 bases). V was clipped by 0 bases and J by 4 bases, with 13 bases between them. In germline, CDR1 is MNHEY, CDR2 SMNVEV (reference sequence). The CDR3 sequence is 17 residues long. The chain's CDR3 is CASSLSLGEVYNSPLHF. The CDR3 nucleotides are TGTGCCAGCAGTTTATCATTGGGGGAGGTTTATAATTCACCCCTCCACTTT.

The rearrangement uses TRBV6-6 and TRBJ2-7; D unresolved. This CDR3 region has 12 residues. Germline V gene lookup returns CDR1 MNHNY and CDR2 SVGAGI (reference sequence). V lost 0 bases, J lost 5 bases, and 5 bases lay in between. The CDR3: CASSYSSDEQYF. CDR3 nucleotides: TGTGCCAGCAGTTACTCGTCGGACGAGCAGTACTTC.

The rearrangement links TRBV19 to TRBJ1-6, with a weak D call TRBD1 (5 bases). V lost 10 bases, J lost 7 bases, and 17 bases lay in between. The CDR3 runs to 14 residues. Germline V gene sequence: CDR1 LNHDA, CDR2 SQIVND (reference sequence). The CDR3 sequence is CATRTGSVNSPLHF. In DNA form, the CDR3 reads TGTGCCACCAGAACAGGATCCGTAAATTCACCCCTCCACTTT.

V usage is TRBV30 and J usage is TRBJ1-2, with D unclear. Germline V gene data show CDR1 as GTSNPN and CDR2 as SVGIG (reference sequence). V lost 5 bases and J lost 2, with 9 bases in between. The CDR3 runs 12 residues. In DNA, the CDR3 is TGTGCCTGGGCTACTCCAAACTATGGCTACACCTTC. Its translation: CAWATPNYGYTF.

The CDR3 spells CASSIGGQLRGQPQHF. CDR3 DNA sequence: TGTGCCAGTAGTATTGGGGGACAGCTCAGGGGTCAGCCCCAGCATTTT. This chain joins TRBV19 and TRBJ1-5; 7 bases align to TRBD1. CDR1 LNHDA and CDR2 SQIVND come from the germline V gene (reference sequence). The V gene end was trimmed by 3 bases and the J gene end by 6 bases; junction bases not matched to a gene: 11. The CDR3 covers 16 residues.

The chain couples TRBV6-6 to TRBJ2-7, with D perhaps matching TRBD2 (7 bases). Germline V gives CDR1 MNHNY, CDR2 SVGAGI (reference sequence). With 8 bases removed from V and 7 bases from J, the gap between germline ends came to 12 bases. The CDR3 is 11 amino acids. The CDR3: CASGGAREQYF. DNA of the CDR3: TGTGCCAGCGGGGGGGCGCGGGAGCAGTACTTC.